The present T cell receptor (beta chain) was sequenced within a study of blood T cell repertoires in COVID-19. Study-wide context: Sites across the United States, Italy and Spain contributed samples from acute and convalescent COVID-19.

Germline CDR1 MDHEN, CDR2 SYDVKM. V lost 4 bases and J 6 bases, leaving 7 bases between the germline ends. This CDR3 has 12 amino acids. As originally analysed: By means of reference gene primer amplification, nucleated cell counts were estimated. Measured with immunoSEQ multiplex PCR; TCRdb has only the in-frame clones, and not every one. The D gene and trimming were derived from the DNA, and the V and J assignments and clone size from that table. The repertoire holds approximately 200,000 clones, with 88% as singletons. The sequencing input was peripheral blood. The chain recombines TRBV28 with TRBJ1-5, with D uncertain. This sequence was found in a young woman with acute or convalescent COVID-19. The CDR3 loop is CASSSHFQPQHF. CDR3 nucleotide sequence: TGTGCCAGCAGTTCCCACTTTCAGCCCCAGCATTTT.